This T cell receptor (beta chain) derives from a study of cytomegalovirus exposure and HLA in healthy donors. The V end lost 2 bases, the J end lost 3 bases, and 8 bases lay between the germline ends. Germline V gene sequence: CDR1 MNHEY, CDR2 SVGAGI. This CDR3 is built from 13 residues. With 60 Vbeta and 13 Jbeta primers, the PCR was carried out. Method: immunoSEQ multiplex PCR; TCRdb's copy keeps in-frame clones and lacks some. The sample has 150,000 to 200,000 clones, 75% to 85% seen once; the top ten hold 1.5% to 2%. Sequencing was performed on PBMCs. The TCR originated in a woman in her late teens or twenties in good health and CMV-seronegative. V is TRBV6-5 and J is TRBJ2-7; D may be TRBD2 (6 bases). The chain's CDR3 is CASSYRGGYEQYF. CDR3 DNA: TGTGCCAGCAGTTACAGGGGAGGCTACGAGCAGTACTTC.